The clone carrying this T cell receptor (beta chain) was recorded once. This entry belongs to a study of T cell changes during pregnancy in multiple sclerosis. Clones were sequenced by immunoSEQ multiplex PCR, and TCRdb holds only the in-frame ones, with some missing. The profile shows around 31,000 clones, 80% to 90% of them singletons. The CDR3 spans 16 residues. In germline, CDR1 is GTSNPN, CDR2 SVGIG (reference sequence). Losses at the gene ends were 3 bases for V and 2 bases for J; bases not matched to a gene: 5. Sequenced here: CD4+ T cells from peripheral blood mononuclear cells, sampled in the first trimester of pregnancy. This sequence joins TRBV30 and TRBJ1-6; TRBD1 agrees at 9 bases. The clonotype comes from a female donor in good health, enrolled as a control in a pregnancy study. For the CDR3, the DNA is TGTGCCTGGAGAGGAACAGGGGGCCCCTATAATTCACCCCTCCACTTT. This codes for CAWRGTGGPYNSPLHF. The full variable domain, rest sourced from reference TRBV30 and TRBJ1-6, is SQTIHQWPATLVQPVGSPLSLECTVEGTSNPNLYWYRQAAGRGLQLLFYSVGIGQISSEVPQNLSASRPQDRQFILSSKKLLLSDSGFYLCAWRGTGGPYNSPLHFGNGTRLTVT.